The rows below give T cell receptor beta chains drawn from one sample of a study of blood T cell repertoires in COVID-19. Clones were read by immunoSEQ multiplex PCR, and TCRdb kept only the in-frame ones, dropping some. Among roughly 220,000 clones listed, 70% to 90% were seen once. Sample: PBMCs or T cells enriched from blood (not recorded which). These receptors originate from a woman aged 45-59 years with acute COVID-19. The CDR3 runs from the conserved cysteine through the conserved F or W. A D gene is named only where the DNA matches it firmly. Clone size is not always given. Where it is, it says once, few, many or a class for expanded clones.

>NA|13|NA|TRBV5-6|TRBJ2-7
CASSIGSPYEQYF
TGTGCCAGCAGCATCGGGAGTCCCTACGAGCAGTACTTC
>NA|15|NA|TRBV6-1|TRBJ1-4
CASSEGTATNEKLFF
TGTGCCAGCAGTGAAGGTACGGCAACTAATGAAAAACTGTTTTTT
>TRBD1|14|NA|TRBV5-6|TRBJ2-7
CASSWGQGSYEQYF
TGTGCCAGCAGCTGGGGACAGGGGAGCTACGAGCAGTACTTC
>TRBD1|14|NA|TRBV28|TRBJ2-5
CASSYPGGGETQYF
TGTGCCAGCAGTTACCCAGGGGGCGGGGAGACCCAGTACTTC
>NA|14|NA|TRBV27|TRBJ1-2
CASSPTSSNYGYTF
TGTGCCAGCAGTCCGACAAGTTCTAACTATGGCTACACCTTC
>TRBD2|14|NA|TRBV28|TRBJ2-7
CASSLWTSSLEQYF
TGTGCCAGCAGTTTATGGACTAGCTCTCTCGAGCAGTACTTC
>NA|14|NA|TRBV2|TRBJ1-5
CASRQTASNQPQHF
TGTGCCAGCCGTCAGACAGCTAGCAATCAGCCCCAGCATTTT
>NA|14|NA|TRBV5-4|TRBJ1-5
CASSFGGGGQPQHF
TGTGCCAGCAGCTTCGGGGGAGGGGGTCAGCCCCAGCATTTT
>NA|13|NA|TRBV11-2|TRBJ1-5
CASSLPGNQPQHF
TGTGCCAGCAGCTTACCCGGCAATCAGCCCCAGCATTTT
>TRBD2|13|NA|TRBV7-9|TRBJ2-7
CASSPPREGRPTF
TGTGCCAGCAGCCCACCCCGGGAGGGACGGCCGACCTTC
>TRBD2|14|NA|TRBV27|TRBJ2-5
CASNLAGGGETQYF
TGTGCCAGCAACCTAGCGGGAGGCGGAGAGACCCAGTACTTC
>TRBD1|15|NA|TRBV18|TRBJ2-2
CASSPGTGVTGELFF
TGTGCCAGCTCCCCAGGGACAGGGGTCACCGGGGAGCTGTTTTTT
>TRBD1|19|few|TRBV5-1|TRBJ1-2
CASSLTPDRGLRNNYGYTF
TGCGCCAGCAGTTTGACCCCGGACAGGGGGCTTCGGAATAACTATGGCTACACCTTC
>NA|13|NA|TRBV27|TRBJ1-4
CASSRQANEKLFF
TGTGCCAGCAGTCGACAGGCGAATGAAAAACTGTTTTTT
>NA|13|NA|TRBV29-1|TRBJ2-7
CSVARTASYEQYF
TGCAGCGTTGCCCGGACAGCCTCCTACGAGCAGTACTTC
>NA|16|NA|TRBV3-1/TRBV3-2|TRBJ2-1
CASSHNSVSSYNEQFF
TGTGCCAGCAGCCATAATTCGGTTAGCTCCTACAATGAGCAGTTCTTC
>NA|12|few|TRBV29-1|TRBJ1-2
CSVVTPNRGYTF
TGCAGCGTTGTTACCCCAAATCGGGGCTACACCTTC
>TRBD2|16|once|TRBV11-2|TRBJ2-3
CASSLWTSGRSDTQYF
TGTGCCAGCAGCCTCTGGACTAGCGGGAGGTCAGATACGCAGTATTTT
>TRBD1|16|NA|TRBV29-1|TRBJ2-5
CSVGRRGGSGIGTQYF
TGCAGCGTTGGCCGGAGAGGGGGCTCTGGTATAGGGACCCAGTACTTC
>TRBD2|15|few|TRBV4-1|TRBJ2-7
CASSRGREGSYEQYF
TGCGCCAGCAGCCGAGGGCGGGAGGGCTCCTACGAGCAGTACTTC
>NA|15|few|TRBV28|TRBJ1-6
CASSLLGRANSPLHF
TGTGCCAGCAGTTTATTGGGCAGGGCGAATTCACCCCTCCACTTT
>TRBD1|19|NA|TRBV6-6|TRBJ1-5
CASSPIGDRGRGSNQPQHF
TGTGCCAGCAGTCCCATTGGAGACAGGGGGCGAGGGAGCAATCAGCCCCAGCATTTT
>NA|15|NA|TRBV7-9|TRBJ1-3
CASSEQGSSGNTIYF
TGTGCCAGCAGCGAACAGGGTTCATCTGGAAACACCATATATTTT
>NA|13|NA|TRBV7-2|TRBJ1-2
CASSSTGSFGYTF
TGTGCCAGCAGCTCTACAGGGTCCTTCGGCTACACCTTC
>NA|14|NA|TRBV7-2|TRBJ2-7
CASSERQGEYEQYF
TGTGCCAGCAGCGAACGGCAGGGTGAGTACGAGCAGTACTTC
>NA|16|NA|TRBV23-1|TRBJ2-2
CATFPIGPSNVGELFF
TGCGCCACTTTCCCCATCGGTCCCTCCAATGTGGGGGAGCTGTTTTTT
>NA|15|NA|TRBV28|TRBJ2-5
CASIGAGAVKETQYF
TGTGCCAGCATTGGGGCAGGGGCAGTTAAAGAGACCCAGTACTTC
>TRBD2|18|NA|TRBV18|TRBJ2-3
CASSPGTSGSRITDTQYF
TGTGCCAGCTCACCCGGGACTAGCGGGAGCCGGATCACAGATACGCAGTATTTT
>NA|14|NA|TRBV19|TRBJ1-1
CASSIAQENTEAFF
TGTGCCAGTAGTATAGCGCAGGAGAACACTGAAGCTTTCTTT
>TRBD1|15|NA|TRBV28|TRBJ1-4
CASQYNRDSNEKLFF
TGTGCCAGCCAATACAACCGGGACAGTAATGAAAAACTGTTTTTT
>TRBD1|16|NA|TRBV6-5|TRBJ1-2
CASSYTLQGANYGYTF
TGTGCCAGCAGTTACACCCTACAGGGGGCTAACTATGGCTACACCTTC
>TRBD1|16|once|TRBV28|TRBJ2-3
CASSPLDRGKVDTQYF
TGTGCCAGCAGTCCACTGGACAGGGGGAAAGTAGATACGCAGTATTTT
>TRBD2|16|NA|TRBV7-2|TRBJ2-7
CASSLRLAGATYEQYF
TGTGCCAGCAGCCTACGACTAGCGGGGGCCACCTACGAGCAGTACTTC
>TRBD1|14|NA|TRBV7-2|TRBJ1-6
CASSSQGAISPLHF
TGTGCCAGCAGCTCCCAGGGGGCGATTTCACCCCTCCACTTT
>NA|14|NA|TRBV19|TRBJ2-7
CASSQQAYYYEQYF
TGTGCCAGTAGTCAACAGGCTTACTACTACGAGCAGTACTTC
>TRBD1|14|NA|TRBV7-9|TRBJ2-7
CASNPGGSSYEQYF
TGTGCCAGCAATCCAGGGGGCAGCTCCTACGAGCAGTACTTC
>NA|15|NA|TRBV7-8|TRBJ1-5
CASSYTGQRNQPQHF
TGTGCCAGCAGCTATACAGGGCAAAGGAATCAGCCCCAGCATTTT
>TRBD2|14|NA|TRBV3-1/TRBV3-2|TRBJ2-7
CASRDGASGSEQYF
TGTGCCAGCAGGGACGGGGCTAGCGGGAGCGAGCAGTACTTC
>NA|15|NA|TRBV6-2/TRBV6-3|TRBJ2-1
CASSRQISSYNEQFF
TGTGCCAGCAGTCGACAGATTAGCTCCTACAATGAGCAGTTCTTC
>NA|13|NA|TRBV28|TRBJ2-1
CASFNGVLQLQFF
TGTGCCAGCTTCAACGGGGTACTACAATTGCAGTTCTTC
>TRBD1|17|NA|TRBV4-2|TRBJ1-2
CASSQDGQGFSNYGYTF
TGTGCCAGCAGCCAGGATGGACAGGGGTTTTCTAACTATGGCTACACCTTC
>TRBD1|15|once|TRBV27|TRBJ1-2
CASSSPGQGAYGYTF
TGTGCCAGCAGCAGCCCTGGACAGGGGGCATATGGCTACACCTTC
>TRBD1|15|NA|TRBV6-2/TRBV6-3|TRBJ2-5
CASSYRTGVWETQYF
TGTGCCAGCAGTTACCGGACAGGGGTATGGGAGACCCAGTACTTC
>TRBD2|15|NA|TRBV5-1|TRBJ2-3
CASSWTSGSGDTQYF
TGCGCCAGCAGCTGGACTAGCGGGAGTGGAGATACGCAGTATTTT
>TRBD2|14|NA|TRBV14|TRBJ2-1
CASSETSGRNEQFF
TGTGCCAGCAGTGAGACTAGCGGGAGGAATGAGCAGTTCTTC
>NA|15|NA|TRBV5-1|TRBJ2-5
CASSLGAGTQETQYF
TGCGCCAGCAGCTTGGGGGCAGGGACACAAGAGACCCAGTACTTC
>TRBD2|15|NA|TRBV20-1|TRBJ2-1
CSASPTSGRASEQFF
TGCAGTGCTAGTCCAACTAGCGGGAGGGCCTCGGAGCAGTTCTTC
>TRBD1|15|NA|TRBV4-2|TRBJ1-2
CASSPGQGMNYGYTF
TGTGCCAGCAGCCCGGGACAGGGGATGAACTATGGCTACACCTTC